Shown below are 24 T cell receptor beta chains from a single sample sequenced in a study of CD8+ T cells in alopecia areata (dated by TCRdb to the late 2010s). The library was made by the immunoSEQ multiplex PCR assay. RNA was extracted from all samples and reverse transcribed into cDNA as template for TCR sequencing. Entries here come from immuneACCESS through TCRdb and include only in-frame sequences with V and J called. Some clones fail to appear in such tables; in the studies checked, an unresolved V gene covers under half of the shortfall, and the cause of the remainder is unknown. This sample holds about 100,000 clones; roughly 46% were observed only once. Of the sample, 18% is held by the ten largest clones. Interpreted using the paper, the time point label stands for: less than 25 weeks on oral tofacitinib. Interpreted using the paper, the treatment or condition label stands for: oral pan-JAK inhibitor, 5-10 mg twice daily.

Here the sequenced sample was CD8+ T cells sorted from blood, taken at week 24, from a patient treated with tofacitinib. These receptors all come from a human donor with alopecia areata.

The chain has TRBV18 and TRBJ2-3; D unresolved. Germline CDR1 KGHSH, CDR2 LQKENI. The CDR3 runs 16 residues. Between the trimmed V and J ends, which lost 0 bases and 0 bases, there was a span of 10 bases. DNA for the CDR3: TGTGCCAGCTCACCACCGGAGAAATCTAGCACAGATACGCAGTATTTT. Protein: CASSPPEKSSTDTQYF.

The CDR3 DNA sequence: TGTGCCAGCACCTTGGGCTTTGGTTACGAGCAGTACTTC. Its translation is CASTLGFGYEQYF. The chain links TRBV27 to TRBJ2-7; no clear D. Germline V gene sequence: CDR1 MNHEY, CDR2 SMNVEV (reference sequence). The CDR3 is made up of 13 amino acids. The ends were cut back, 7 bases at V and 4 bases at J, with 14 bases in the middle.

This clone turned up a few times. The chain joins TRBV29-1 to TRBJ2-7; 11 positions match TRBD1. J was trimmed by 2 bases and V by 0 bases; bases with no gene match: 3. From germline, CDR1 is SQVTM and CDR2 ANQGSEA. The CDR3 contains 15 residues. CDR3 nucleotide sequence: TGCAGCGTTGAAGATGGGACAGGGGGACCCTACGAGCAGTACTTC. Translation: CSVEDGTGGPYEQYF.

The rearrangement links TRBV30 to TRBJ2-5; no definite D call. This CDR3 spans 11 amino acids. Looked up from germline, CDR1 is GTSNPN and CDR2 is SVGIG (reference sequence). The germline V and J ends were trimmed by 4 bases and 5 bases, with 8 bases remaining between them. The CDR3: CAWTVGETQYF. The DNA for the CDR3 is TGTGCCTGGACAGTCGGCGAGACCCAGTACTTC.

This clone was seen at least ten times. The genes are TRBV29-1 and TRBJ2-1, with D possibly TRBD2 on 5 matching bases. The CDR3 extends over 14 amino acids. Germline values: CDR1 SQVTM, CDR2 ANQGSEA. The V end lost 2 bases, the J end lost 4 bases, and 12 bases lay between the germline ends. The CDR3 protein is CSVERRSPYNEQFF. The CDR3 DNA is TGCAGCGTTGAAAGGAGGAGCCCATACAATGAGCAGTTCTTC.

The V and J genes are TRBV6-1 and TRBJ1-1; unclear D gene. CDR3 size: 17 residues. The V gene's germline CDR1 is MNHNS and CDR2 SASEGT. V was shortened by 2 bases and J by 2 bases, with 18 bases between the two germline ends. The CDR3 protein is CASSEFILELRNTEAFF. CDR3 sequence (DNA): TGTGCCAGCAGTGAATTTATCCTCGAACTGAGAAACACTGAAGCTTTCTTT.

The chain links TRBV30 to TRBJ2-7, with 8 bases lining up with TRBD1. V shed 5 bases, J shed 6 bases, and the junction held 9 bases outside the gene matches. Germline CDR1 GTSNPN, CDR2 SVGIG (reference sequence). The CDR3 runs 13 residues. This CDR3 reads CAWDRGYRAEQYF. The CDR3 nucleotides read TGTGCCTGGGACAGGGGATATCGGGCCGAGCAGTACTTC.

This chain connects TRBV2 to TRBJ2-1; D gene uncertain. The V end lost 6 bases, the J end lost 9 bases, and 12 bases lay between the germline ends. CDR1 SNHLY and CDR2 FYNNEI come from the germline V gene. The CDR3 runs to 12 residues. The CDR3 region is CASSPLGPEQFF. CDR3 DNA sequence: TGTGCCAGCAGCCCCCTAGGGCCTGAGCAGTTCTTC.

The table lists this clone with a few counts. For the CDR3, the DNA is TGTGCCAGCAGCTCAGATGACACTAGTTTAAGCTACAATGAGCAGTTCTTC. This encodes CASSSDDTSLSYNEQFF. V is TRBV5-4 and J is TRBJ2-1; weak D call: TRBD2 (5 bases). The CDR3 length is 17 residues. CDR1 and CDR2 (germline): SGHNT, YYREEE (reference sequence). V was pared by 3 bases and J by 3 bases, with 19 bases between.

The genes are TRBV29-1 and TRBJ2-1, with D uncertain. Germline CDR1 SQVTM, CDR2 ANQGSEA. The CDR3 covers 12 residues. Trimming stripped 0 bases from V and 4 bases from J, with 4 bases between. The CDR3 DNA sequence: TGCAGCGTTGAAGAAGGGTACAATGAGCAGTTCTTC. Encoded protein: CSVEEGYNEQFF.

The chain carries TRBV4-3 and TRBJ2-1; 9 bases align to TRBD2. The length of the CDR3 is 14 residues. The V gene's germline CDR1 is LGHNA and CDR2 YSLEER. Trimming cost V 4 bases and J 9 bases; bases outside gene matches: 7. Here the CDR3 reads CASSPSVAGVEQFF. The CDR3 nucleotides are TGCGCCAGCAGCCCCTCGGTAGCGGGAGTTGAGCAGTTCTTC.

The CDR3 nucleotides are TGTGCCAGCAGCGAAAACAGGAACCGGCGAGGTGAGCAGTTCTTC. It encodes CASSENRNRRGEQFF. The chain carries TRBV13 and TRBJ2-1, with D possibly TRBD1 on 5 matching bases. The CDR3 covers 15 residues. V shed 5 bases and J shed 9 bases, with 20 bases lying between them. Germline CDR1 and CDR2: PRHDT and FYEKMQ (reference sequence).

This chain connects TRBV19 to TRBJ1-5; TRBD1 might be the D (5 bases). Germline-derived CDR1 and CDR2 are LNHDA and SQIVND (reference sequence). Deletions cut 10 bases from V and 5 bases from J, with 18 bases between. The CDR3 covers 14 residues. The CDR3 is CATKPQGGYQPQHF. For the CDR3, the DNA is TGTGCCACCAAGCCGCAGGGCGGTTATCAGCCCCAGCATTTT. Variable domain in full (rest from reference TRBV19 and TRBJ1-5): DGGITQSPKYLFRKEGQNVTLSCEQNLNHDAMYWYRQDPGQGLRLIYYSQIVNDFQKGDIAEGYSVSREKKESFPLTVTSAQKNPTAFYLCATKPQGGYQPQHFGDGTRLSIL.

V usage is TRBV9 and J usage is TRBJ1-1; no clear D. V lost 0 bases and J lost 5, with 8 bases in between. The CDR3 is 13 residues long. From germline, CDR1 is SGDLS and CDR2 YYNGEE. Here the CDR3 reads CASSVGVRTEAFF. The CDR3 nucleotides are TGTGCCAGCAGCGTAGGGGTTAGAACTGAAGCTTTCTTT.

This chain links TRBV7-2 with TRBJ2-7, with TRBD2 as a possible D gene (5 bases). Germline lookup yields CDR1 SGHTA and CDR2 FQGNSA. V was cut by 5 bases and J by 0 bases, with 17 bases left in between. This CDR3 has 16 residues. The CDR3 coding sequence is TGTGCCAGCAGCGGGCGAGGGCGGGCGCTCTCCTACGAGCAGTACTTC. Its protein is CASSGRGRALSYEQYF.

This chain uses TRBV27 with TRBJ2-5, with TRBD2 as a possible D gene (6 bases). V was trimmed by 5 bases and J by 2 bases, leaving 15 bases between them. CDR1 MNHEY and CDR2 SMNVEV come from the germline V gene (reference sequence). The CDR3 totals 15 residues. The chain's CDR3 is CASSATQRGQETQYF. The CDR3 DNA reads as TGTGCCAGCAGTGCCACACAACGGGGGCAAGAGACCCAGTACTTC.

The CDR3 spells CSVLPSGSVDEQYF. The CDR3 nucleotides read TGCAGCGTACTACCTAGCGGGAGCGTGGACGAGCAGTACTTC. The rearrangement uses TRBV29-1 and TRBJ2-7; 10 bases are shared with TRBD2. Unmatched junction bases numbered 10, after V lost 6 bases and J lost 5 bases. Germline V gene data show CDR1 as SQVTM and CDR2 as ANQGSEA. This CDR3 has 14 amino acids.

The sample holds a few counts of this clone. CDR3 loop: CASRSAWGNEQFF. The CDR3 DNA reads as TGTGCCAGCAGATCCGCATGGGGGAATGAGCAGTTCTTC. The chain combines TRBV7-9 with TRBJ2-1, with D perhaps matching TRBD1 or TRBD2 (5 bases each). Germline V gene lookup returns CDR1 SEHNR and CDR2 FQNEAQ (reference sequence). The V and J ends lost 6 bases and 7 bases respectively, with 13 bases between them. The CDR3 is 13 residues long.

The chain has TRBV5-6 and TRBJ1-2, with a tentative D call TRBD1 (5 bases). This CDR3 region has 12 residues. Trimming took 4 bases from V and 4 from J, leaving 8 bases between them. Germline V lookup: CDR1 SGHDT, CDR2 YYEEEE. The CDR3: CASSAGGYGYTF. In DNA form, the CDR3 reads TGTGCCAGCAGCGCGGGGGGCTATGGCTACACCTTC.

The V call is TRBV30, the J call TRBJ1-5; no definite D call. V was shortened by 0 bases and J by 0 bases, with 3 bases between the two germline ends. This CDR3 comprises 13 residues. CDR1 and CDR2 from the germline V gene are GTSNPN and SVGIG (reference sequence). The CDR3 DNA is TGTGCCTGGAGTGTACTTAGCAATCAGCCCCAGCATTTT. As protein: CAWSVLSNQPQHF.

This clone occurred once. The rearrangement links TRBV30 to TRBJ1-1; D is unresolved. This CDR3 contains 13 residues. Trimming removed 2 bases from V and 1 base from J, with 8 bases in between. Germline loops: CDR1 GTSNPN, CDR2 SVGIG (reference sequence). Written as DNA, the CDR3 is TGTGCCTGGAGTATACTCGGGAACACTGAAGCTTTCTTT. Amino acid sequence: CAWSILGNTEAFF.

The rearrangement joins TRBV30 to TRBJ2-1; D gene uncertain. Germline CDR1 is GTSNPN and CDR2 is SVGIG (reference sequence). The CDR3 contains 13 residues. V lost 1 base and J 0 bases, leaving 4 bases between the germline ends. The chain's CDR3 is CAWSESSYNEQFF. The CDR3, as DNA: TGTGCCTGGAGTGAGAGCTCCTACAATGAGCAGTTCTTC.

CDR3 loop: CASSRLTGVSYEQYF. CDR3 nucleotide sequence: TGCGCCAGCAGCCGCTTGACAGGTGTCTCCTACGAGCAGTACTTC. The chain carries TRBV4-1 and TRBJ2-7; maybe TRBD1 (6 bases). Trimming shortened V by 4 bases and J by 0 bases, and 13 bases separated the two germline ends. Per germline, CDR1 MGHRA and CDR2 YSYEKL. This CDR3 contains 15 residues.

The rearrangement uses TRBV11-2 and TRBJ1-5, with D uncertain. Germline CDR1 reads SGHAT; CDR2 reads FQNNGV. This CDR3 region has 13 residues. V was trimmed by 1 base and J by 7 bases, leaving 8 bases between them. Here the CDR3 reads CASSLAPDQPQHF. The CDR3 bases are TGTGCCAGCAGCTTAGCTCCGGACCAGCCCCAGCATTTT.